These 29 T cell receptor beta chains originate from one sample sequenced in a study of Graves' ophthalmopathy and Graves' hyperthyroidism. RNA served as the template for amplifying TCR beta CDR3 regions. A first-round RT-PCR used HTBI primers, followed by a second-round multiplex PCR. TCRdb passed the multiplex PCR reads through MiXCR, listing each CDR3 protein once. The data contain about 39,000 distinct CDR3 sequences, approximately 55% of them seen just once; the ten biggest clones take up roughly 24%. The sequencing input was peripheral blood. All receptors come from an adult woman with stable Graves' hyperthyroidism.

The rearrangement uses TRBV7-2 and TRBJ1-6; D unresolved. Germline lookup yields CDR1 SGHTA and CDR2 FQGNSA. CDR3 length equals 13 residues. V was cut by 6 bases and J by 7 bases, with 10 bases left in between. CDR3 DNA: TGTGCCAGCAGAAGACAAGTGAATTCACCCCTCCACTTT. This codes for CASRRQVNSPLHF.

The chain recombines TRBV29-1 with TRBJ2-7; TRBD1 aligns across 10 bases. The CDR3 spans 15 residues. Germline-derived CDR1 and CDR2 are SQVTM and ANQGSEA. This chain's CDR3 is CSATPGTGASYEQYF. CDR3 in DNA: TGCAGTGCCACACCCGGGACAGGGGCCTCCTACGAGCAGTACTTC.

The chain employs TRBV6-5 and TRBJ1-1; D gene unclear. There are 12 residues in the CDR3. Trimming removed 0 bases at V and 5 bases at J, with 4 bases between. Germline V gene data show CDR1 as MNHEY and CDR2 as SVGAGI. The CDR3 sequence: CASSYSRTEAFF. The CDR3 bases are TGTGCCAGCAGTTACTCTAGGACTGAAGCTTTCTTT.

This clonotype was seen repeatedly, ten times or more. The chain couples TRBV7-6 to TRBJ1-1; D remains unclear. This CDR3 is built from 14 residues. CDR1 is SGHVS and CDR2 is FNYEAQ in the germline V gene. V was trimmed by 1 base and J by 1 base, leaving 7 bases between them. The CDR3 DNA follows: TGTGCCAGCAGCTTAGTGGAGGGGAACACTGAAGCTTTCTTT. This sequence encodes CASSLVEGNTEAFF.

V usage is TRBV5-1 and J usage is TRBJ1-1; 8 bases are shared with TRBD1. The germline V gene encodes CDR1 SGHRS and CDR2 YFSETQ. This CDR3 region has 17 residues. After removal of 4 bases from V and 0 bases from J, the junction contained 11 bases not matched to a gene. The CDR3 sequence is CASSRRGQGGVNTEAFF. The CDR3, as DNA: TGCGCCAGCAGCCGGAGAGGACAGGGTGGGGTGAACACTGAAGCTTTCTTT.

This chain links TRBV13 with TRBJ2-5, with 7 positions matching TRBD1. The CDR3 sequence is 13 residues long. The V and J ends lost 8 bases and 3 bases, in that order; junction bases with no gene match: 6. Germline V gene sequence: CDR1 PRHDT, CDR2 FYEKMQ (reference sequence). The CDR3 loop reads CASPAGTEETQYF. DNA of the CDR3: TGTGCCAGCCCCGCCGGGACAGAAGAGACCCAGTACTTC. The whole variable domain, filled in from reference TRBV13 and TRBJ2-5, reads AAGVIQSPRHLIKEKRETATLKCYPIPRHDTVYWYQQGPGQDPQFLISFYEKMQSDKGSIPDRFSAQQFSDYHSELNMSSLELGDSALYFCASPAGTEETQYFGPGTRLLVL.

In its sample, this clonotype was seen many times. J is TRBJ2-6 and V is TRBV2; 8 bases are a match to TRBD1. J was trimmed by 2 bases and V by 7 bases; bases with no gene match: 7. This CDR3 has 16 amino acids. Germline CDR1 SNHLY, CDR2 FYNNEI. The DNA of the CDR3 is TGTGCCAGCACAGGGGGCGATTTCCCTGGGGCCAACGTCCTGACTTTC. Translation gives CASTGGDFPGANVLTF.

This clonotype was observed many times. V and J are TRBV20-1 and TRBJ2-7; 7 bases agree with TRBD1. Per the germline V gene, CDR1 is DFQATT and CDR2 is SNEGSKA (reference sequence). This CDR3 is 14 amino acids long. Trimming removed 1 base from V and 5 bases from J; junction bases left unmatched: 8. Here the CDR3 reads CSARGDSRGDEQYF. The CDR3 DNA reads TGCAGTGCTAGAGGGGACAGCCGAGGGGACGAGCAGTACTTC.

This clonotype has a count of ten or more. V gene TRBV10-3 combines with J gene TRBJ1-1; D remains ambiguous. The V gene lost 2 bases and the J gene lost 0 bases, with 13 bases spanning the gap. Germline loops: CDR1 ENHRY, CDR2 SYGVKD. CDR3 length: 16 residues. For the CDR3, the DNA is TGTGCCATCAGTGAGGAGGCAGACCCCCTGAACACTGAAGCTTTCTTT. Translating gives CAISEEADPLNTEAFF.

A remark on this clonotype: The germline gene is not matched at one end of the junction; a read error may be the cause. The chain links TRBV20-1 to TRBJ2-6; the match to TRBD1 covers 8 bases. The CDR3 contains 14 residues. The germline gives CDR1 DFQATT, CDR2 SNEGSKA (reference sequence). CDR3 region: CSARPSTGANVQTF. The CDR3 DNA follows: TGCAGTGCTAGACCTTCGACAGGGGCCAACGTCCAGACTTTC.

This clonotype appeared once. V usage is TRBV9 and J usage is TRBJ2-5; weak D call: TRBD2 (5 bases). V lost 0 bases to trimming and J lost 5 bases, with 11 bases between them. CDR3 length: 14 amino acids. Germline CDR1 SGDLS, CDR2 YYNGEE. CDR3 loop: CASSVGPSGETQYF. The CDR3 DNA follows: TGTGCCAGCAGCGTAGGTCCCAGCGGTGAGACCCAGTACTTC.

Details on this clonotype: At one end the junction does not follow the germline gene, possibly because of a read error. The gene calls are TRBV20-1 and TRBJ2-7; possibly TRBD2 for D (7 bases). Per the germline V gene, CDR1 is DFQATT and CDR2 is SNEGSKA (reference sequence). There are 15 residues in the CDR3. The CDR3 spells CSARKGGAWSYEQHF. CDR3 coding DNA: TGCAGTGCCAGAAAGGGGGGGGCGTGGTCCTACGAGCAGCACTTC.

To note about this clonotype: Because it lacks the conserved phenylalanine or tryptophan at the end, this CDR3 is likely a read error. It is unclear where the CDR3 begins or ends on the DNA, so no DNA is shown, and the CDR3 is as TCRdb lists it. CDR3 sequence: CSARADTS. The rearrangement links TRBV20-1 to TRBJ2-7. Germline-derived CDR1 and CDR2 are DFQATT and SNEGSKA (reference sequence). The CDR3 region is 8 residues in length, termini included.

The gene calls are TRBV20-1 and TRBJ2-1; a possible D gene is TRBD2 (6 bases). V gave up 3 bases and J gave up 10 bases, with 22 bases separating them. The CDR3 consists of 15 residues. Germline V gene sequence: CDR1 DFQATT, CDR2 SNEGSKA (reference sequence). In nucleotides, the CDR3 is TGCAGTGCTAGTACTTTTACTTTGGGGGGAGGCGAGCAGTTCTTC. As protein: CSASTFTLGGGEQFF.

To note about this clonotype: Here the CDR3 omits its conserved ending phenylalanine or tryptophan, so a read error is the likely source. V usage is TRBV3-1 and J usage is TRBJ1-5, with 7 bases aligning to TRBD1. The CDR3 is 15 residues long. CDR1 is LGHDT, CDR2 YNNKEL, per germline (reference sequence). The CDR3 coding sequence is TGTGCCGGCAGCCAAGACCCGTCAGGGGGTCAGCCCCAGCATGTT. It yields the protein CAGSQDPSGGQPQHV.

Remarks on this clonotype: In this CDR3 the conserved last residue, phenylalanine or tryptophan, is missing, so a read error is likely. The DNA is omitted, as the CDR3 cannot be located on it reliably, and the CDR3 follows TCRdb's listing. The V gene is TRBV20-1, the J gene TRBJ2-5; the table names TRBD1, a call not compared with the DNA. Germline lookup yields CDR1 DFQATT and CDR2 SNEGSKA (reference sequence). The CDR3 totals 11 residues, both ends included. CDR3 sequence reads: CSARGPGAGAY.

This clonotype has at least ten counts. This CDR3 reads CSAFRWDRELATNEKLFF. CDR3 sequence (DNA): TGCAGTGCTTTTAGGTGGGACAGGGAGTTAGCAACTAATGAAAAACTGTTTTTT. This chain links TRBV20-1 with TRBJ1-4, with 9 bases identical to TRBD1. The CDR3 is 18 residues long. From germline, CDR1 is DFQATT and CDR2 SNEGSKA (reference sequence). V lost 5 bases, J lost 0 bases, and 13 bases stayed unmatched.

In the case of this clonotype: No conserved phenylalanine or tryptophan ends this CDR3, so it is likely a read error. It is unclear where the CDR3 begins or ends on the DNA, so no DNA is shown, and the CDR3 is as TCRdb lists it. The chain has TRBV14 and TRBJ1-5; the D call in the table, TRBD1, was not verified against the DNA. Germline values: CDR1 SGHDN, CDR2 FVKESK. The CDR3 extends over 15 residues, inclusive of both ends. This CDR3 reads CASSQGLGSDQPQHL.

This clonotype occurred many times. V and J are TRBV6-5 and TRBJ1-5; D might be TRBD1 (6 bases). Germline V gives CDR1 MNHEY, CDR2 SVGAGI. The CDR3 spans 14 residues. V gave up 8 bases and J gave up 0 bases, with 11 bases separating them. The CDR3 protein is CASQGTASNQPQHF. CDR3 DNA: TGTGCCAGCCAGGGGACGGCTAGCAATCAGCCCCAGCATTTT.

V usage is TRBV7-3 and J usage is TRBJ2-5, with D perhaps matching TRBD1 or TRBD2 (5 bases each). Trimming shortened V by 4 bases and J by 6 bases, and 15 bases separated the two germline ends. The CDR3 loop spans 14 amino acids. Germline CDR1 is SGHTA and CDR2 is FQGTGA. The CDR3 sequence: CASSSDGDRKTQYF. In DNA, the CDR3 is TGTGCCAGCAGCTCGGACGGGGACCGTAAGACCCAGTACTTC.

At least ten counts were recorded for this clonotype. The chain links TRBV19 to TRBJ2-2; possible D gene TRBD2, 5 bases. Trimming took off 5 bases at V and 5 bases at J, with 15 bases between the two ends. Germline V CDR1 and CDR2: LNHDA, SQIVND (reference sequence). This CDR3 is built from 15 residues. DNA for the CDR3: TGTGCCAGTAGTTCACTAGTCCCTTGGACCGGGGAGCTGTTTTTT. As protein: CASSSLVPWTGELFF.

There are many counts of this clonotype. The rearrangement links TRBV11-2 to TRBJ1-1; TRBD1 aligns across 10 bases. The ends lost 5 bases at V and 0 bases at J; junction bases unmatched: 6. The CDR3 loop spans 16 amino acids. Germline loops: CDR1 SGHAT, CDR2 FQNNGV. CDR3: CASSKTGGRMNTEAFF. CDR3 sequence (DNA): TGTGCCAGCAGCAAGACAGGGGGCAGGATGAACACTGAAGCTTTCTTT.

The table lists this clonotype with many counts. V gene TRBV5-1 combines with J gene TRBJ2-7, with D tentatively TRBD1 (5 bases). The V end lost 2 bases, the J end lost 2 bases, and 20 bases lay between the germline ends. The CDR3 covers 17 residues. Per germline, CDR1 SGHRS and CDR2 YFSETQ. The CDR3 sequence: CASSFNSNSLGPYEQYF. The CDR3 DNA follows: TGCGCCAGCAGCTTTAACTCGAACAGCCTGGGGCCCTACGAGCAGTACTTC.

This clonotype was seen ten or more times. CDR3 DNA sequence: TGTGCCAGCAGCTCCGGCACAGATACGCAGTATTTT. It specifies CASSSGTDTQYF. The rearrangement links TRBV7-8 to TRBJ2-3, with unresolved D. Trimming shortened V by 4 bases and J by 1 base, and 3 bases separated the two germline ends. Germline V CDR1 and CDR2: SGHVS, FQNEAQ. This CDR3 is 12 amino acids long.

This clonotype was picked up many times. This may stem from a read error, because a much larger clone lies one nucleotide away. This chain connects TRBV2 to TRBJ1-1; TRBD1 agrees at 9 bases. The CDR3 spans 13 residues. Germline V lookup: CDR1 SNHLY, CDR2 FYNNEI. Trimming at V came to 7 bases and at J to 8 bases, leaving 8 bases not matched to a gene. The CDR3 protein is CASKDRGRVEAFF. In DNA form, the CDR3 reads TGTGCCAGCAAGGACAGGGGCCGCGTGGAAGCTTTCTTT.

The V and J genes are TRBV7-2 and TRBJ1-2; 7 bases are shared with TRBD1. Germline assignment: CDR1 SGHTA and CDR2 FQGNSA. This CDR3 contains 14 residues. V lost 1 base to trimming and J lost 4 bases; unmatched junction nucleotides: 3. The CDR3 DNA sequence: TGTGCCAGCAGCTTAGACAGGGGCCGCTATGGCTACACCTTC. Protein sequence: CASSLDRGRYGYTF.

This clonotype was observed at least ten times. This chain uses TRBV11-3 with TRBJ1-2; 7 bases map to TRBD1. Germline loops: CDR1 SGHNT, CDR2 YENEEA. This CDR3 is built from 15 residues. V trimming: 1 base; J trimming: 3 bases; junction bases outside the gene matches: 5. In DNA, the CDR3 is TGTGCCAGCAGCTTAGCTGAGGGGGCGTACTATGGCTACACCTTC. Amino acid sequence: CASSLAEGAYYGYTF.

This clonotype is judged medium-sized (0.01 to 0.1%). The V and J genes are TRBV19 and TRBJ2-2; D gene unclear. Germline V gene lookup returns CDR1 LNHDA and CDR2 SQIVND (reference sequence). The CDR3 runs 12 residues. In nucleotides, the CDR3 is TGTGCTGCGGCGAGATGGACCGGGGAGCTGTTTTTT. Translation gives CAAARWTGELFF.

The chain joins TRBV5-1 to TRBJ2-5; TRBD1 might be the D (7 bases). Trimming shortened V by 5 bases and J by 5 bases, and 10 bases separated the two germline ends. This CDR3 has 12 residues. Per the germline V gene, CDR1 is SGHRS and CDR2 is YFSETQ. CDR3 sequence reads: CASRQGGETQYF. The CDR3 coding sequence is TGCGCCAGCAGGCAGGGGGGTGAGACCCAGTACTTC.